Below are 32 T cell receptor beta chains sequenced from a single sample in a study of CD8 T cells in ankylosing spondylitis. TCRdb fed the 5' RACE reads into MiXCR, producing one record per CDR3 protein. The sample holds under 150,000 distinct CDR3 sequences; roughly 13% are singletons and the top ten take just under 3%. Sequenced sample: blood, either unsorted or a sorted T cell fraction (not recorded which). These receptors originate from a female donor with ankylosing spondylitis or in good health (not recorded which).

The V and J genes are TRBV7-2 and TRBJ2-1, with 10 bases identical to TRBD2. The germline gives CDR1 SGHTA, CDR2 FQGNSA. The CDR3 length is 15 residues. With V trimmed by 2 bases and J by 7 bases, 5 bases remained unmatched. As DNA, the CDR3 is TGTGCCAGCAGCTTATGGCGGACTAGCGGAAATGAGCAGTTCTTC. Protein: CASSLWRTSGNEQFF.

This clonotype has only a few counts. This sequence joins TRBV7-2 and TRBJ1-5; D is unresolved. Germline CDR1 reads SGHTA; CDR2 reads FQGNSA. The ends were cut back, 5 bases at V and 11 bases at J, with 10 bases in the middle. CDR3 length equals 11 residues. CDR3 in amino acids: CASSLDGSQHF. Here the CDR3 DNA reads TGTGCCAGCAGCCTAGATGGGTCCCAGCATTTT. The full variable domain, its missing parts supplied by reference TRBV7-2 and TRBJ1-5, is GAGVSQSPSNKVTEKGKDVELRCDPISGHTALYWYRQSLGQGLEFLIYFQGNSAPDKSGLPSDRFSAERTGGSVSTLTIQRTQQEDSAVYLCASSLDGSQHFGDGTRLSIL.

This clonotype was picked up a small number of times. The chain is built from TRBV3-1 and TRBJ1-3; D unresolved. CDR1 and CDR2 from the germline V gene are LGHDT and YNNKEL (reference sequence). V lost 5 bases and J 0 bases, leaving 14 bases between the germline ends. This CDR3 contains 16 residues. CDR3 sequence reads: CASSKGGISSGNTIYF. CDR3 DNA sequence: TGTGCCAGCAGCAAAGGCGGGATCTCCTCTGGAAACACCATATATTTT.

This clonotype was observed at least ten times. The J gene is TRBJ1-4, the V gene TRBV5-1, with TRBD1 matching 7 bases. The CDR3 runs to 16 residues. Unmatched junction bases numbered 7, after V lost 0 bases and J lost 5 bases. Germline-derived CDR1 and CDR2 are SGHRS and YFSETQ. CDR3 in DNA: TGCGCCAGCAGCTTGGACAAGACAGGGATCAATGAAAAACTGTTTTTT. Its protein is CASSLDKTGINEKLFF.

This clonotype was observed a handful of times. The chain uses TRBV5-1 and TRBJ2-2; D gene unclear. The CDR3 consists of 15 residues. CDR1 is SGHRS, CDR2 YFSETQ, per germline. Trimming removed 2 bases at V and 2 bases at J, with 10 bases between. The CDR3 is CASSFLGGNTGELFF. The CDR3 region has the DNA TGCGCCAGCAGCTTTCTCGGCGGTAACACCGGGGAGCTGTTTTTT.

This clonotype was detected many times. The CDR3 bases are TGCAGCGTTGAAAGGACAGGGAGCAAGAACGGGGAGCTGTTTTTT. This translates into CSVERTGSKNGELFF. V and J are TRBV29-1 and TRBJ2-2; 8 positions agree with TRBD1. Germline V gene data show CDR1 as SQVTM and CDR2 as ANQGSEA. The V gene end was trimmed by 2 bases and the J gene end by 7 bases; junction bases not matched to a gene: 9. The CDR3 is 15 residues long.

In this sample, this clonotype turned up many times. The chain carries TRBV7-8 and TRBJ2-1; D possibly matches TRBD1 or TRBD2 (6 bases each). The CDR3 has 16 residues. The germline V gene encodes CDR1 SGHVS and CDR2 FQNEAQ. Trimming pared 4 bases from V and 2 bases from J, leaving 15 bases between. The CDR3 spells CASSYSPGATYNEQFF. Written as DNA, the CDR3 is TGTGCCAGCAGCTATTCTCCGGGGGCCACCTACAATGAGCAGTTCTTC.

Notes on this clonotype: Lacking the conserved final phenylalanine or tryptophan, this CDR3 likely reflects a read error. The chain uses TRBV7-2 and TRBJ2-7; no definite D call. The germline gives CDR1 SGHTA, CDR2 FQGNSA. This CDR3 is built from 11 residues. The CDR3 is CAGSLSYEQYL. CDR3 sequence (DNA): TGTGCCGGCAGCTTATCCTACGAGCAGTACTTG.

The sample holds many counts of this clonotype. In DNA form, the CDR3 reads TGCAGTGCTAGAGCTAGACAGATCTCCTACGAGCAGTACTTC. Amino acid sequence: CSARARQISYEQYF. The chain links TRBV20-1 to TRBJ2-7; D is perhaps TRBD1 (5 bases). Germline loops: CDR1 DFQATT, CDR2 SNEGSKA (reference sequence). The CDR3 contains 14 residues. V shed 1 base and J shed 0 bases, with 10 bases lying between them.

This clonotype was observed a handful of times. The chain carries TRBV5-1 and TRBJ1-5; TRBD1 might be the D (6 bases). The CDR3 covers 14 residues. Germline CDR1 and CDR2: SGHRS and YFSETQ. V shed 4 bases and J shed 4 bases, with 12 bases lying between them. CDR3 sequence: CASSPTGPNQPQHF. CDR3 DNA sequence: TGCGCCAGCAGCCCGACAGGTCCAAATCAGCCCCAGCATTTT.

The rearrangement links TRBV20-1 to TRBJ1-1; D is undetermined. The CDR3 sequence is 12 residues long. Germline lookup yields CDR1 DFQATT and CDR2 SNEGSKA (reference sequence). The V end was cut by 6 bases, the J end by 1 base, with 9 bases between. For the CDR3, the DNA is TGCAGTGCGAGCAGGTCGAACACTGAAGCTTTCTTT. This translates into CSASRSNTEAFF.

This clonotype has more than one count but fewer than ten. This rearrangement joins TRBV25-1 to TRBJ2-5; 9 nucleotides align to TRBD1. The CDR3 is 15 amino acids. Trimming at V came to 8 bases and at J to 3 bases, leaving 10 bases not matched to a gene. Germline V gene sequence: CDR1 MGHDK, CDR2 SYGVNS. The CDR3 coding sequence is TGTGCCAGCGGCCCCGGGACAGGGTGGGAAGAGACCCAGTACTTC. Its protein product is CASGPGTGWEETQYF.

Only a few counts were recorded for this clonotype. The rearrangement joins TRBV3-1 to TRBJ1-1; D may be TRBD1 (5 bases). Per germline, CDR1 LGHDT and CDR2 YNNKEL (reference sequence). The V gene lost 1 base and the J gene lost 4 bases, with 16 bases spanning the gap. CDR3 length: 16 residues. The CDR3 nucleotides are TGTGCCAGCAGCCAAGTTCTCCGGGGAGGGGCCACTGAAGCTTTCTTT. Its translation: CASSQVLRGGATEAFF.

This clonotype was recorded many times. The chain links TRBV7-2 to TRBJ2-5; D is unresolved. Trimming removed 2 bases from V and 3 bases from J, with 19 bases in between. The CDR3 runs to 17 residues. Germline loops: CDR1 SGHTA, CDR2 FQGNSA. The CDR3 here is CASSLIGSLKIKETQYF. CDR3 nucleotides: TGTGCCAGCAGCTTAATAGGATCTCTCAAGATTAAAGAGACCCAGTACTTC.

This clonotype was seen repeatedly, ten times or more. The chain links TRBV10-3 to TRBJ1-1; D is ambiguous. The V gene's germline CDR1 is ENHRY and CDR2 SYGVKD. The CDR3 has 13 residues. V lost 3 bases and J lost 1, with 6 bases in between. CDR3 bases: TGTGCCATCAGTGACGGGCCGAACACTGAAGCTTTCTTT. It encodes CAISDGPNTEAFF.

In its sample, this clonotype was seen a few times. This chain links TRBV9 with TRBJ2-7; 9 nucleotides match TRBD1. The V segment lost 2 bases and the J segment 6 bases; nucleotides outside the gene matches: 6. In germline, CDR1 is SGDLS, CDR2 YYNGEE. The CDR3 length is 14 residues. CDR3 sequence reads: CASSVTGQGSEQYF. The CDR3 DNA follows: TGTGCCAGCAGCGTTACAGGACAGGGGAGCGAGCAGTACTTC.

Many counts were recorded for this clonotype. DNA for the CDR3: TGCAGTGCCCAAACGACGCCCGAAAAACTGTTTTTT. Its protein product is CSAQTTPEKLFF. The chain links TRBV20-1 to TRBJ1-4; unclear D gene. Germline CDR1 reads DFQATT; CDR2 reads SNEGSKA (reference sequence). Trimming took off 6 bases at V and 8 bases at J, with 13 bases between the two ends. This CDR3 spans 12 amino acids.

In its sample, this clonotype was seen a few times. The genes are TRBV10-2 and TRBJ2-1, with D uncertain. The CDR3 has 15 residues. The ends were cut back, 2 bases at V and 1 base at J, with 9 bases in the middle. Germline-derived CDR1 and CDR2 are WSHSY and SAAADI. DNA for the CDR3: TGCGCCAGCAGTGAGAGTCTAGAGTCCTACAATGAGCAGTTCTTC. Its translation is CASSESLESYNEQFF.

V is TRBV6-5 and J is TRBJ1-2; tentatively, D is TRBD1 (5 bases). The V gene's germline CDR1 is MNHEY and CDR2 SVGAGI. This CDR3 has 16 residues. V shed 0 bases and J shed 2 bases, with 13 bases lying between them. CDR3 amino acids: CASSYSGRAPNYGYTF. The CDR3 DNA is TGTGCCAGCAGTTACTCGGGCAGGGCACCGAACTATGGCTACACCTTC.

The sample holds many counts of this clonotype. The chain has TRBV6-5 and TRBJ2-6; the D call may be TRBD1 or TRBD2 (5 bases each). V gave up 3 bases and J gave up 0 bases, with 6 bases separating them. Germline CDR1 reads MNHEY; CDR2 reads SVGAGI. CDR3 length: 15 amino acids. The DNA of the CDR3 is TGTGCCAGCAGTTATGGGACCTCTGGGGCCAACGTCCTGACTTTC. Protein product: CASSYGTSGANVLTF.

A single count supports this clonotype. With a much larger clone just one base away, this may be a read error. The chain uses TRBV27 and TRBJ2-1; D unclear. V was trimmed by 2 bases and J by 11 bases, leaving 7 bases between them. The CDR3 is 11 residues long. From germline, CDR1 is MNHEY and CDR2 SMNVEV (reference sequence). As DNA, the CDR3 is TGTGCCAGCAGTTTACCGGTGCAGCAGTTCTTC. Its translation: CASSLPVQQFF.

The chain employs TRBV5-1 and TRBJ2-5; D is undetermined. Germline lookup yields CDR1 SGHRS and CDR2 YFSETQ. The CDR3 is 14 amino acids. Trimming removed 0 bases at V and 5 bases at J, with 11 bases between. DNA of the CDR3: TGCGCCAGCAGCTTGGGAGGCCCCTCGGAGACCCAGTACTTC. Amino acids: CASSLGGPSETQYF.

The table lists this clonotype with a few counts. The chain employs TRBV20-1 and TRBJ1-1, with unresolved D. The V gene's germline CDR1 is DFQATT and CDR2 SNEGSKA (reference sequence). V lost 4 bases to trimming and J lost 3 bases, with 12 bases between them. The CDR3 has 13 residues. This CDR3 reads CSATGRGYTEAFF. DNA of the CDR3: TGCAGTGCTACAGGTCGCGGTTACACTGAAGCTTTCTTT.

This clonotype was counted ten times or more. The chain links TRBV10-3 to TRBJ2-7; 10 bases match TRBD2. J gave up 4 bases and V 3 bases, and 3 bases lay outside the gene matches. This CDR3 comprises 14 residues. Germline CDR1 is ENHRY and CDR2 is SYGVKD. The CDR3 sequence is CAISDPAGGYEQYF. The CDR3 DNA follows: TGTGCCATCAGTGATCCAGCGGGAGGGTACGAGCAGTACTTC.

The genes are TRBV6-1 and TRBJ2-2; 9 nucleotides line up with TRBD1. Trimming took 8 bases from V and 3 from J; bases not matched to a gene: 7. Germline-derived CDR1 and CDR2 are MNHNS and SASEGT. The CDR3 covers 15 residues. Here the CDR3 reads CASRSRTGDTGELFF. The DNA of the CDR3 is TGTGCCAGCCGATCCCGGACAGGGGACACCGGGGAGCTGTTTTTT.

The chain employs TRBV20-1 and TRBJ2-7; TRBD2 is a possible D gene (7 bases). The V gene lost 0 bases and the J gene lost 2 bases, with 26 bases spanning the gap. Per the germline V gene, CDR1 is DFQATT and CDR2 is SNEGSKA (reference sequence). The CDR3 contains 19 residues. The CDR3 DNA sequence: TGCAGTGCTAGAGATTTTCGAGCGGGACTAAAAAAGGGGGCCTACGAGCAGTACTTC. Translation gives CSARDFRAGLKKGAYEQYF.

In its sample, this clonotype was seen many times. The chain combines TRBV11-2 with TRBJ2-2; possibly TRBD1 for D (6 bases). The V end was cut by 6 bases, the J end by 6 bases, with 35 bases between. Germline V gene lookup returns CDR1 SGHAT and CDR2 FQNNGV. The CDR3 is 21 amino acids. The chain's CDR3 is CASRVGFPGHTKRKGSGELFF. CDR3 in DNA: TGTGCCAGCAGGGTTGGGTTCCCGGGACACACCAAAAGAAAGGGGTCCGGGGAGCTGTTTTTT.

In the case of this clonotype: This may be a read error, as it is one base from a much larger clone. This chain connects TRBV5-1 to TRBJ2-7, with 7 positions matching TRBD1. Germline loops: CDR1 SGHRS, CDR2 YFSETQ. CDR3 length: 14 amino acids. The junction had 8 bases not matched to a gene; V was cut back by 6 bases and J by 2 bases. The CDR3 loop is CASTPVQGAYEQYF. DNA for the CDR3: TGCGCCAGCACTCCCGTGCAGGGGGCCTACGAGCAGTACTTC.

This clonotype was observed a handful of times. This chain uses TRBV11-2 with TRBJ2-1; 11 positions agree with TRBD2. V trimming: 7 bases; J trimming: 6 bases; junction bases outside the gene matches: 5. The CDR3 consists of 14 residues. The germline gives CDR1 SGHAT, CDR2 FQNNGV. The CDR3 reads CASTTSGSINEQFF. The CDR3 region has the DNA TGTGCCAGCACCACTAGCGGGAGTATCAATGAGCAGTTCTTC.

This clonotype showed up many times. The chain's CDR3 is CSVARTGTYEQYF. The CDR3 nucleotides read TGCAGCGTTGCTAGGACAGGGACCTACGAGCAGTACTTC. The gene calls are TRBV29-1 and TRBJ2-7; 8 bases are a match to TRBD1. Germline CDR1 reads SQVTM; CDR2 reads ANQGSEA. This CDR3 is 13 amino acids long. V dropped 4 bases and J dropped 2; count of bases not matched to a gene: 4.

The rearrangement joins TRBV11-2 to TRBJ2-1; D might be TRBD2 (7 bases). CDR3 length equals 16 residues. V dropped 6 bases and J dropped 3 bases, with 18 bases sitting between them. CDR1 is SGHAT and CDR2 is FQNNGV in the germline V gene. The CDR3 loop reads CASRPGGGANYNEQFF. DNA of the CDR3: TGTGCCAGCAGGCCGGGTGGGGGGGCAAACTACAATGAGCAGTTCTTC.

The CDR3 DNA is TGTGCCAGCAGGCAAAGGGGGCCTCACAATGAGCAGTTCTTC. Protein sequence: CASRQRGPHNEQFF. This chain uses TRBV6-1 with TRBJ2-1; TRBD1 matches 7 bases. Germline trimming cut 6 bases from V and 5 bases from J; bases unmatched to any gene: 7. The CDR3 is 14 residues long. Per germline, CDR1 MNHNS and CDR2 SASEGT.